This is a list of T cell receptor beta chains from one sample in a study of blood T cell repertoires in COVID-19. Assay used: immunoSEQ multiplex PCR; TCRdb lists only in-frame clones, some missing. The sample lists about 14,000 clones; around 83% were seen once. Sequences were obtained from peripheral blood. Every receptor here comes from a man between 50 and 59 years old with active COVID-19. The CDR3 runs from the conserved cysteine through the conserved F or W. D genes are given only for firm matches. Size tells how often a clone was seen (once, few, many) or the class of an expanded clone, and some rows leave it out.

d_call: -; clone_size: -; j_call: TRBJ2-3; cdr3_length: 14; v_call: TRBV3-1/TRBV3-2; cdr3_nt: TGTGCCAGCAGCCGCGGAGGTAGCATGGATACGCAGTATTTT; cdr3_aa: CASSRGGSMDTQYF
d_call: TRBD1; clone_size: -; j_call: TRBJ2-7; cdr3_length: 15; v_call: TRBV7-9; cdr3_nt: TGTGCCAGCAGCCCCAGGGGGCTGAGCTCCTACGAGCAGTACTTC; cdr3_aa: CASSPRGLSSYEQYF
d_call: TRBD1; clone_size: -; j_call: TRBJ2-7; cdr3_length: 15; v_call: TRBV11-2; cdr3_nt: TGTGCCAGCAGCTTAGCCTCAGGGGGCGGCTACGAGCAGTACTTC; cdr3_aa: CASSLASGGGYEQYF
d_call: -; clone_size: -; j_call: TRBJ1-1; cdr3_length: 15; v_call: TRBV10-2; cdr3_nt: TGCGCCAGCAGTGTACCCGCGGCGGGGAATACTGAAGCTTTCTTT; cdr3_aa: CASSVPAAGNTEAFF
d_call: TRBD2; clone_size: -; j_call: TRBJ2-1; cdr3_length: 17; v_call: TRBV28; cdr3_nt: TGTGCCAGCAGTTTCTATAACGGGACTAGGATTACGAGTGAGCAGTTCTTC; cdr3_aa: CASSFYNGTRITSEQFF
d_call: TRBD1; clone_size: -; j_call: TRBJ1-1; cdr3_length: 16; v_call: TRBV7-9; cdr3_nt: TGTGCCAGCAGCTCCCAGGGGGCGCTTAAGGACACTGAAGCTTTCTTT; cdr3_aa: CASSSQGALKDTEAFF
d_call: -; clone_size: -; j_call: TRBJ2-3; cdr3_length: 16; v_call: TRBV29-1; cdr3_nt: TGCAGCGTTGAAGGTCCGGGACAAGGACGTGTAGATACGCAGTATTTT; cdr3_aa: CSVEGPGQGRVDTQYF
d_call: TRBD1; clone_size: -; j_call: TRBJ2-2; cdr3_length: 15; v_call: TRBV10-3; cdr3_nt: TGTGCCATCAGTGCCTACGGGACAGGAGACGGGGAGCTGTTTTTT; cdr3_aa: CAISAYGTGDGELFF
d_call: TRBD1; clone_size: -; j_call: TRBJ2-3; cdr3_length: 14; v_call: TRBV29-1; cdr3_nt: TGCAGCGTTGAAAAGGGACAGGGAATAGATACGCAGTATTTT; cdr3_aa: CSVEKGQGIDTQYF
d_call: -; clone_size: -; j_call: TRBJ2-7; cdr3_length: 13; v_call: TRBV24-1; cdr3_nt: TGTGCCACCATCGGTCGGGAGACGCACGAGCAGTACTTC; cdr3_aa: CATIGRETHEQYF
d_call: TRBD2; clone_size: -; j_call: TRBJ2-2; cdr3_length: 22; v_call: TRBV24-1; cdr3_nt: TGTGCCACCAGTGATTTGCAACCCGTCGAGGGCGGGAGGGCCGGAGTCACCGGGGAGCTGTTTTTT; cdr3_aa: CATSDLQPVEGGRAGVTGELFF
d_call: TRBD2; clone_size: -; j_call: TRBJ2-7; cdr3_length: 15; v_call: TRBV9; cdr3_nt: TGTGCCAGCAGCGTAGGGCTAGCGGGAGCCTACGAGCAGTACTTC; cdr3_aa: CASSVGLAGAYEQYF
d_call: TRBD2; clone_size: -; j_call: TRBJ2-7; cdr3_length: 18; v_call: TRBV27; cdr3_nt: TGTGCCAGCACTACAGGGGTAAGACTAGCGGGAGGGCCGGACGAGCAGTACTTC; cdr3_aa: CASTTGVRLAGGPDEQYF
d_call: -; clone_size: -; j_call: TRBJ2-1; cdr3_length: 11; v_call: TRBV27; cdr3_nt: TGTGCCAGCAGTACTTACAATGAGCAGTTCTTC; cdr3_aa: CASSTYNEQFF
d_call: -; clone_size: once; j_call: TRBJ2-1; cdr3_length: 12; v_call: TRBV19; cdr3_nt: TGTGCCAGTAGTATCACGAGCTATGAGCAGTTCTTC; cdr3_aa: CASSITSYEQFF
d_call: -; clone_size: -; j_call: TRBJ2-3; cdr3_length: 13; v_call: TRBV7-3; cdr3_nt: TGTGCCAGCAGCCTCATGACTAGTGATACGCAGTATTTT; cdr3_aa: CASSLMTSDTQYF
d_call: TRBD2; clone_size: -; j_call: TRBJ2-7; cdr3_length: 14; v_call: TRBV5-6; cdr3_nt: TGTGCCAGCAGCTTGGTGGGACTAGCCTACGAGCAGTACTTC; cdr3_aa: CASSLVGLAYEQYF
d_call: -; clone_size: -; j_call: TRBJ2-5; cdr3_length: 15; v_call: TRBV6-1; cdr3_nt: TGTGCCAGCAGTGAAGTCTGGATAGGCGGGGTGACCCAGTACTTC; cdr3_aa: CASSEVWIGGVTQYF
d_call: TRBD1; clone_size: -; j_call: TRBJ2-7; cdr3_length: 13; v_call: TRBV2; cdr3_nt: TGTGCCAGCAGTGGGTTGGACAGGGCCGAGCAGTACTTC; cdr3_aa: CASSGLDRAEQYF
d_call: -; clone_size: -; j_call: TRBJ1-6; cdr3_length: 20; v_call: TRBV6-1; cdr3_nt: TGTGCCAGCAGTGAAGCCGGGTTCGACCTGGAGAGTTCCTATAATTCACCCCTCCACTTT; cdr3_aa: CASSEAGFDLESSYNSPLHF
d_call: TRBD2; clone_size: -; j_call: TRBJ2-1; cdr3_length: 19; v_call: TRBV7-8; cdr3_nt: TGTGCCAGCAGCTTAGCGAGTCGGACTAGCGGGAGAGCGAACAATGAGCAGTTCTTC; cdr3_aa: CASSLASRTSGRANNEQFF
d_call: TRBD2; clone_size: few; j_call: TRBJ2-3; cdr3_length: 16; v_call: TRBV24-1; cdr3_nt: TGTGCCACCAGTGATTTTTTAGCGGGAGGGACAGATACGCAGTATTTT; cdr3_aa: CATSDFLAGGTDTQYF
d_call: -; clone_size: -; j_call: TRBJ2-1; cdr3_length: 15; v_call: TRBV4-1; cdr3_nt: TGCGCCAGCAGCCCCACCGGGACACCTTACAATGAGCAGTTCTTC; cdr3_aa: CASSPTGTPYNEQFF
d_call: -; clone_size: -; j_call: TRBJ1-5; cdr3_length: 16; v_call: TRBV30; cdr3_nt: TGTGCCTGGAGTGTAGGGCCTCGGGGTCGGCATCAGCCCCAGCATTTT; cdr3_aa: CAWSVGPRGRHQPQHF
d_call: TRBD1; clone_size: -; j_call: TRBJ2-7; cdr3_length: 14; v_call: TRBV19; cdr3_nt: TGTGCCAGTAGCGGGACAGCGGAATCCTACGAGCAGTACTTC; cdr3_aa: CASSGTAESYEQYF
d_call: -; clone_size: -; j_call: TRBJ1-4; cdr3_length: 18; v_call: TRBV6-4; cdr3_nt: TGTGCCAGCACCGATTTAAGGGGTTACAGGACAACTAATGAAAAACTGTTTTTT; cdr3_aa: CASTDLRGYRTTNEKLFF
d_call: -; clone_size: -; j_call: TRBJ1-4; cdr3_length: 13; v_call: TRBV10-3; cdr3_nt: TGTGCCATTGGCGCCTCCGTGGAGGGCCGACTGTTTTTT; cdr3_aa: CAIGASVEGRLFF
d_call: TRBD2; clone_size: once; j_call: TRBJ2-1; cdr3_length: 15; v_call: TRBV5-1; cdr3_nt: TGCGCCAGCAGCTTGACTAGCGGGATCTACAATGAGCAGTTCTTC; cdr3_aa: CASSLTSGIYNEQFF
d_call: TRBD1; clone_size: -; j_call: TRBJ2-2; cdr3_length: 15; v_call: TRBV4-1; cdr3_nt: TGCGCCAGCAGCCAATTACAGGGGCCTGGATGGGAGCTGTTTTTT; cdr3_aa: CASSQLQGPGWELFF
d_call: TRBD1; clone_size: -; j_call: TRBJ2-7; cdr3_length: 15; v_call: TRBV7-9; cdr3_nt: TGTGCCAGCAGCCCCGGGACAGGGGTTTTCTACGAGCAGTACTTC; cdr3_aa: CASSPGTGVFYEQYF
d_call: -; clone_size: once; j_call: TRBJ2-3; cdr3_length: 13; v_call: TRBV28; cdr3_nt: TGTGCCAGCAGTTTTCGGTTCCGGGATACGCAGTATTTT; cdr3_aa: CASSFRFRDTQYF
d_call: -; clone_size: -; j_call: TRBJ1-2; cdr3_length: 14; v_call: TRBV20-1; cdr3_nt: TGCAGTGCTAGTCCGCTCCTTACGGACTATGGCTACACCTTC; cdr3_aa: CSASPLLTDYGYTF
d_call: -; clone_size: -; j_call: TRBJ2-7; cdr3_length: 17; v_call: TRBV2; cdr3_nt: TGTGCCACCCTGTATTTGGCAGGGAACATAACTTCGTACGAGCAGTACTTC; cdr3_aa: CATLYLAGNITSYEQYF
d_call: TRBD2; clone_size: -; j_call: TRBJ2-2; cdr3_length: 14; v_call: TRBV3-1/TRBV3-2; cdr3_nt: TGTGCCAGCAACATAGCGGGAGGGGCCGGGGAGCTGTTTTTT; cdr3_aa: CASNIAGGAGELFF
d_call: TRBD2; clone_size: once; j_call: TRBJ2-3; cdr3_length: 16; v_call: TRBV25-1; cdr3_nt: TGTGCCAGCAGTCATAGCGGGAGGGCCTGGGCAGATACGCAGTATTTT; cdr3_aa: CASSHSGRAWADTQYF
d_call: -; clone_size: -; j_call: TRBJ1-1; cdr3_length: 13; v_call: TRBV7-9; cdr3_nt: TGTGCCAGCAGCTTAAGGGGCAGGCCTGAAGCTTTCTTT; cdr3_aa: CASSLRGRPEAFF
d_call: -; clone_size: -; j_call: TRBJ1-1; cdr3_length: 12; v_call: TRBV7-9; cdr3_nt: TGTGCCAGCAGGTTAGAGGGGACTGAAGCTTTCTTT; cdr3_aa: CASRLEGTEAFF
d_call: -; clone_size: -; j_call: TRBJ2-5; cdr3_length: 14; v_call: TRBV7-3; cdr3_nt: TGTGCCAGCAGCTTAACAGGGGCTAAAGAGACCCAGTACTTC; cdr3_aa: CASSLTGAKETQYF
d_call: TRBD2; clone_size: -; j_call: TRBJ2-1; cdr3_length: 15; v_call: TRBV6-5; cdr3_nt: TGTGCCAGCAGTACTGGACTAGCGGGAGTTGGTGAGCAGTTCTTC; cdr3_aa: CASSTGLAGVGEQFF
d_call: -; clone_size: -; j_call: TRBJ2-5; cdr3_length: 14; v_call: TRBV28; cdr3_nt: TGTGCCAGCAGGGACTCCTATCTTGTGGAGACCCAGTACTTC; cdr3_aa: CASRDSYLVETQYF
d_call: -; clone_size: -; j_call: TRBJ2-1; cdr3_length: 14; v_call: TRBV28; cdr3_nt: TGTGCCAGCAGTTATAGCGGATCCTACAATGAGCAGTTCTTC; cdr3_aa: CASSYSGSYNEQFF
d_call: -; clone_size: -; j_call: TRBJ2-3; cdr3_length: 18; v_call: TRBV5-8; cdr3_nt: TGTGCCAGCAGCTTCGGCACCGGGACACCAACTAGCACAGATACGCAGTATTTT; cdr3_aa: CASSFGTGTPTSTDTQYF
d_call: TRBD2; clone_size: -; j_call: TRBJ2-2; cdr3_length: 14; v_call: TRBV6-4; cdr3_nt: TGTGCCAGCATGGAGCGGGAGTCGGCCGGGGAGCTGTTTTTT; cdr3_aa: CASMERESAGELFF
d_call: -; clone_size: -; j_call: TRBJ2-1; cdr3_length: 15; v_call: TRBV19; cdr3_nt: TGTGCCAGTAGTCCCCTATGGGGGGAATACAATGAGCAGTTCTTC; cdr3_aa: CASSPLWGEYNEQFF
d_call: -; clone_size: -; j_call: TRBJ1-5; cdr3_length: 12; v_call: TRBV19; cdr3_nt: TGTGCCAGTAGTATAGGCGGACAGCCCCAGCATTTT; cdr3_aa: CASSIGGQPQHF
d_call: -; clone_size: -; j_call: TRBJ2-2; cdr3_length: 13; v_call: TRBV10-1; cdr3_nt: TGCGCCAGCAGTGAGCCCCATACCGGGGAGCTGTTTTTT; cdr3_aa: CASSEPHTGELFF
d_call: -; clone_size: -; j_call: TRBJ1-1; cdr3_length: 14; v_call: TRBV27; cdr3_nt: TGTGCCAGCAGTTTATCTCAGGGGTATACTGAAGCTTTCTTT; cdr3_aa: CASSLSQGYTEAFF
d_call: -; clone_size: -; j_call: TRBJ1-1; cdr3_length: 14; v_call: TRBV6-4; cdr3_nt: TGTGCCAGCAGTGACTCCGACAGAAACACTGAAGCTTTCTTT; cdr3_aa: CASSDSDRNTEAFF
d_call: -; clone_size: -; j_call: TRBJ2-5; cdr3_length: 17; v_call: TRBV28; cdr3_nt: TGTGCCAGCAGTATTCCCCCCGCTATGGCACAGAAAGAGACCCAGTACTTC; cdr3_aa: CASSIPPAMAQKETQYF
d_call: -; clone_size: -; j_call: TRBJ2-6; cdr3_length: 14; v_call: TRBV11-2; cdr3_nt: TGTGCCAGCAGTAGTACCTCTGGGGCCAACGTCCTGACTTTC; cdr3_aa: CASSSTSGANVLTF
d_call: TRBD2; clone_size: -; j_call: TRBJ2-7; cdr3_length: 15; v_call: TRBV6-6; cdr3_nt: TGTGCCAGCAGTTGGTCAGCGGGAGGGCCTGGCGAGCAGTACTTC; cdr3_aa: CASSWSAGGPGEQYF
d_call: TRBD1; clone_size: -; j_call: TRBJ1-5; cdr3_length: 14; v_call: TRBV13; cdr3_nt: TGTGCCAGCAGCTCCGGGACAGGGATGCAGCCCCAGCATTTT; cdr3_aa: CASSSGTGMQPQHF
d_call: -; clone_size: -; j_call: TRBJ2-5; cdr3_length: 14; v_call: TRBV28; cdr3_nt: TGTGCCAGCAGTTTTTTCCAGGGCCGGGAGACCCAGTACTTC; cdr3_aa: CASSFFQGRETQYF
d_call: -; clone_size: -; j_call: TRBJ1-6; cdr3_length: 13; v_call: TRBV7-3; cdr3_nt: TGTGCCAGCAGCATAGGGGGGGCTTCACCCCTCCACTTT; cdr3_aa: CASSIGGASPLHF
d_call: -; clone_size: -; j_call: TRBJ2-7; cdr3_length: 15; v_call: TRBV3-1/TRBV3-2; cdr3_nt: TGTGCCAGCAGCCAAGATCAGGGCTACTCCTACGAGCAGTACTTC; cdr3_aa: CASSQDQGYSYEQYF
d_call: TRBD2; clone_size: -; j_call: TRBJ2-3; cdr3_length: 16; v_call: TRBV19; cdr3_nt: TGTGCCAGTAGTATAGCCCGGGAGGCCCGCACAGATACGCAGTATTTT; cdr3_aa: CASSIAREARTDTQYF
d_call: TRBD2; clone_size: -; j_call: TRBJ2-7; cdr3_length: 15; v_call: TRBV4-2; cdr3_nt: TGTGCCAGCAGCCAAGAGCGAGCGGGAGGCTACGAGCAGTACTTC; cdr3_aa: CASSQERAGGYEQYF
d_call: -; clone_size: -; j_call: TRBJ2-7; cdr3_length: 17; v_call: TRBV4-1; cdr3_nt: TGCGCCAGCAGCCAAGAGTGGGGACAGACTAGCTCCTACGAGCAGTACTTC; cdr3_aa: CASSQEWGQTSSYEQYF